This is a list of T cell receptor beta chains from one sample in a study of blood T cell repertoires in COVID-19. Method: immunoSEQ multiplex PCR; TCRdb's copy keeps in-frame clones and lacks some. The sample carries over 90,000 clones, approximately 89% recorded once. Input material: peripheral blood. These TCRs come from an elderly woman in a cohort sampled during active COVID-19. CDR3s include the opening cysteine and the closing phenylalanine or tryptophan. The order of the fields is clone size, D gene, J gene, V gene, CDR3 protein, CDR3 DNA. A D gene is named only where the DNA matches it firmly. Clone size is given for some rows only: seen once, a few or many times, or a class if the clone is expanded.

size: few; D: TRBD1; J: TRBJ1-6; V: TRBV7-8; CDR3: CASSGQGSDSPLHF; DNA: TGTGCCAGCAGCGGACAGGGGTCTGATTCACCCCTCCACTTT
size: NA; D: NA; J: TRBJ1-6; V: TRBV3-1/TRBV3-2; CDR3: CASSQVASRYNSPLHF; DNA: TGTGCCAGCAGCCAAGTGGCCTCACGATATAATTCACCCCTCCACTTT
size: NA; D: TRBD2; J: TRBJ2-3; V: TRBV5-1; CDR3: CASSLRDGGTDTQYF; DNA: TGCGCCAGCAGCTTGAGGGACGGGGGGACAGATACGCAGTATTTT
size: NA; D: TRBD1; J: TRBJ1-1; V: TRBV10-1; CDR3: CASTAGGHTEAFF; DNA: TGCGCCAGCACTGCAGGGGGGCACACTGAAGCTTTCTTT
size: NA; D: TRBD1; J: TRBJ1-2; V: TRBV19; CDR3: CASSTGRTGKIGYTF; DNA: TGTGCCAGTAGTACCGGAAGGACAGGGAAAATCGGCTACACCTTC
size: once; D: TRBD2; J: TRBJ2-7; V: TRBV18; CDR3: CASSPTSAYEQYF; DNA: TGTGCCAGCTCACCCACTAGCGCCTACGAGCAGTACTTC
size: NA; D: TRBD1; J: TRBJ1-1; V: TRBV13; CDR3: CASTLARGLNTEAFF; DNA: TGTGCCAGCACCCTAGCCAGGGGGCTAAACACTGAAGCTTTCTTT
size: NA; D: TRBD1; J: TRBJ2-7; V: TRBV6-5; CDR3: CASNRQGAGPYEQYF; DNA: TGTGCCAGCAACCGACAGGGGGCCGGGCCCTACGAGCAGTACTTC
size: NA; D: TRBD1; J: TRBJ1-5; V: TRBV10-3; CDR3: CATRTGNNQPQHF; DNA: TGTGCCACGAGGACAGGGAACAATCAGCCCCAGCATTTT
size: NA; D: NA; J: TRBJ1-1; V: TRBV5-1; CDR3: CASSFRVDTEAFF; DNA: TGCGCCAGCAGCTTCAGGGTGGACACTGAAGCTTTCTTT
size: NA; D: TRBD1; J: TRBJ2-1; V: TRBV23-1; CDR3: CASSQCPGDRASKRTYNEQFF; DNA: TGCGCCAGCAGTCAATGCCCCGGGGACAGGGCTTCCAAAAGGACCTACAATGAGCAGTTCTTC
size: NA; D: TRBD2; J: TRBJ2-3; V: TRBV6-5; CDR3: CASGMGGTGGTQYF; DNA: TGTGCCAGCGGTATGGGCGGGACGGGGGGTACGCAGTATTTT
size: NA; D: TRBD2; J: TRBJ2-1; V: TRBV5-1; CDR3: CASSLAGGRTGEQFF; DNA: TGCGCCAGCAGCTTGGCAGGCGGGAGGACGGGTGAGCAGTTCTTC
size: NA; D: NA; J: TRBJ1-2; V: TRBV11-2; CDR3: CASSPGVLGGYTF; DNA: TGTGCCAGCAGCCCGGGGGTCCTCGGGGGCTACACCTTC
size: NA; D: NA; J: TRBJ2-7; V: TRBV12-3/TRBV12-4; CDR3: CASSLMGDEQYF; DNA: TGTGCCAGCAGTTTAATGGGAGACGAGCAGTACTTC
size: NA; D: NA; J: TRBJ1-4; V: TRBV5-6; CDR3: CASSLAGSRIEKLFF; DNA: TGTGCCAGCAGCTTGGCGGGGAGTCGTATTGAAAAACTGTTTTTT
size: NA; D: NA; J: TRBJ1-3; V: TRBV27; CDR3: CASSLSPSGAGNTIYF; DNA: TGTGCCAGCAGTTTATCCCCCAGTGGGGCCGGAAACACCATATATTTT
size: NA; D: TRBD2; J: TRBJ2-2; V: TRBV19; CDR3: CASNPSGSGGELFF; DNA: TGTGCCAGTAACCCTAGCGGGAGTGGTGGGGAGCTGTTTTTT
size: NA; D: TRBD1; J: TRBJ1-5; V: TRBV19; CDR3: CASSIVRDRVSSRPQHF; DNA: TGTGCCAGTAGTATAGTGAGAGACAGGGTAAGTTCTCGGCCCCAGCATTTT
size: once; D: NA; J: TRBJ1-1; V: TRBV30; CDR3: CARNLQGSAEAFF; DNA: TGTGCCCGTAATCTGCAGGGGAGTGCTGAAGCTTTCTTT
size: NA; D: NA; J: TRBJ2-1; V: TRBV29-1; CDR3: CSVAQGKSSEQFF; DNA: TGCAGCGTTGCCCAGGGGAAATCGTCTGAGCAGTTCTTC
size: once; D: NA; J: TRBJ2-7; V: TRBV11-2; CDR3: CASSSDQGYEQYF; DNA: TGTGCCAGCAGCTCAGATCAGGGATACGAGCAGTACTTC
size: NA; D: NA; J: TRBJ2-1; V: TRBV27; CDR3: CASSLPGDHEQFF; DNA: TGTGCCAGCAGTTTACCAGGGGACCATGAGCAGTTCTTC
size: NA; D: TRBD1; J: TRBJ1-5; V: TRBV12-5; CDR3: CASGRRQGNQPQHF; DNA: TGTGCTAGTGGTCGTAGACAGGGGAATCAGCCCCAGCATTTT
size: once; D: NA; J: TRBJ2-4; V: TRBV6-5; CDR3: CASIPRAKNIQYF; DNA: TGTGCCAGCATACCCAGGGCCAAAAACATTCAGTACTTC
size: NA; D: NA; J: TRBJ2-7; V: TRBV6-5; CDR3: CASSYSPGISLEQYF; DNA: TGTGCCAGCAGTTACTCCCCAGGGATCTCCTTGGAGCAGTACTTC
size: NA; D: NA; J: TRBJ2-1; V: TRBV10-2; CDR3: CASNTRAGEQFF; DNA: TGCGCCAGCAATACCAGGGCAGGGGAGCAGTTCTTC
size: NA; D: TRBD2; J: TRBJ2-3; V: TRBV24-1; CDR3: CATSDPSGREKTTDTQYF; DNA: TGTGCCACCAGTGACCCAAGTGGGCGGGAGAAAACCACAGATACGCAGTATTTT
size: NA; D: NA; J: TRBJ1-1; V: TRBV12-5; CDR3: CASGLVTASTEAFF; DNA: TGTGCTAGTGGTTTGGTCACTGCTTCGACAGAAGCTTTCTTT
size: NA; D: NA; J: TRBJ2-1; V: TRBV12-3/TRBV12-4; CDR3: CASSLNRANEQFF; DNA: TGTGCCAGCAGTTTAAACAGGGCCAATGAGCAGTTCTTC
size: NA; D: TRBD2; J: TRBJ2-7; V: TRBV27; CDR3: CASSLRTSGIYEQYF; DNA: TGTGCCAGCAGTTTAAGGACTAGCGGGATCTACGAGCAGTACTTC
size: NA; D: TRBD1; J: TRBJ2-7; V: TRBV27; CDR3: CASSPGTDVQGQYF; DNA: TGTGCCAGCAGTCCCGGGACAGACGTCCAAGGGCAGTACTTC
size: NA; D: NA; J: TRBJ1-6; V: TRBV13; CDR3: CASSLVTAHSPLHF; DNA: TGTGCCAGCAGCTTAGTGACAGCTCATTCACCCCTCCACTTT
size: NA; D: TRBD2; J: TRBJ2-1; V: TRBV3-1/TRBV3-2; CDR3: CASSPLAGGPRNEQFF; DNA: TGTGCCAGCAGCCCCCTTGCGGGGGGGCCTAGGAATGAGCAGTTCTTC
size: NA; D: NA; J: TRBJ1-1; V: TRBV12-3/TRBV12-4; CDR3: CASRGRGTEAFF; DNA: TGTGCCAGCAGGGGGAGAGGAACTGAAGCTTTCTTT
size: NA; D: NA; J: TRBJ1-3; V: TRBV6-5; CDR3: CASSSRSLASGNTIYF; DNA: TGTGCCAGCAGTTCTCGTAGCCTCGCCTCTGGAAACACCATATATTTT
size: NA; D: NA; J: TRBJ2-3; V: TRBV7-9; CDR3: CASRTLAIDTQYF; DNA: TGTGCCAGCAGGACCCTAGCGATAGATACGCAGTATTTT
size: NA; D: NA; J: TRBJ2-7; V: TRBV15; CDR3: CATSRVGGPYEQYF; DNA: TGTGCCACCAGCAGGGTGGGGGGTCCCTACGAGCAGTACTTC
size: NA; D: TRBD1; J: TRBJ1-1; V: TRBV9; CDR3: CASSVEGAMNTEAFF; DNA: TGTGCCAGCAGCGTAGAGGGGGCCATGAACACTGAAGCTTTCTTT
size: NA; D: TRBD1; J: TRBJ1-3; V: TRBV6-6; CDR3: CASWTGGSSGNTIYF; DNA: TGTGCCAGCTGGACAGGGGGTTCTTCTGGAAACACCATATATTTT
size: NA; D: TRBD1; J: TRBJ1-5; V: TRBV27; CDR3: CASRSGSGTGDQPQHF; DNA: TGTGCCAGCAGAAGCGGGTCCGGGACAGGGGATCAGCCCCAGCATTTT